This T cell receptor beta chain was found in a study of shared clonotypes between healthy human individuals. General study points: Investigators collected only blood, and repertoires in tissues likely differ. Rarefaction indicated that sorted-subset sequencing remained incomplete although depth was large. Naive CD4 clonotypes were shared across several donors at roughly 4.6%.

CD45RO-negative, CCR7-selected cells formed the naive CD8 fraction, which excluded terminally differentiated effector memory CD45RA+ cells. Germline V lookup: CDR1 SGHDN, CDR2 FVKESK. This CDR3 contains 14 residues. V lost 3 bases, J lost 2 bases, and 11 bases lay in between. Sequencing used immunoSEQ multiplex PCR; TCRdb keeps in-frame clones, though not all of them. Of more than 500,000 clones in the sample, 90% to 95% were seen once. Remarks on this clone: Its antigen is not identified.

The receptor comes from a woman aged 25 to 39 in good health. Material for sequencing was naive CD8+ T cells sorted from blood. The chain carries TRBV14 and TRBJ2-7, with unresolved D. Here the CDR3 reads CASSQDNMAYEQYF. CDR3 sequence (DNA): TGTGCCAGCAGCCAGGATAACATGGCCTACGAGCAGTACTTC.